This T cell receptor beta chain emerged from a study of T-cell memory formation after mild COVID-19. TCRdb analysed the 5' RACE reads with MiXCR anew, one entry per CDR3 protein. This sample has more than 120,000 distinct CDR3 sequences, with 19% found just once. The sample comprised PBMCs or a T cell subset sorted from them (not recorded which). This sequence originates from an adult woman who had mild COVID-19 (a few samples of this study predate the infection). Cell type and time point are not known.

This chain's CDR3 is CSARVGPGIRLAKNIQYF. CDR3 DNA: TGCAGTGCTAGAGTGGGACCGGGGATTCGTCTAGCCAAAAACATTCAGTACTTC. V usage is TRBV20-1 and J usage is TRBJ2-4; D tentatively fits TRBD1 or TRBD2 (5 bases each). V was shortened by 1 base and J by 0 bases, with 19 bases between the two germline ends. Germline V gene lookup returns CDR1 DFQATT and CDR2 SNEGSKA (reference sequence). This CDR3 contains 18 residues.